This TCR beta chain was obtained from a study of Ad26.COV2.S vaccination and SARS-CoV-2 variants. Study information: As a participant in COV1001, the donor was in the Ad26.COV2.S trial arm. In the study, Ad26.COV2.S was injected intramuscularly once, or twice 56 days apart.

Assay used: immunoSEQ multiplex PCR; TCRdb lists only in-frame clones, some missing. The table has a few hundred thousand clones, over 75% seen once. CDR3 length: 13 residues. V lost 7 bases, J lost 0 bases, and 9 bases lay in between. CDR1 is MNHEY and CDR2 is SMNVEV in the germline V gene (reference sequence). The treatment is: roughly 19 received Ad26.COV2.S at low or high dose, single or two shots; roughly five received placebo; per-sample allocation not given. Sampling was performed 63 days after the first vaccine or placebo injection. The specimen was peripheral blood, collected in a trial of Ad26.COV2.S vaccine versus placebo. The receptor was isolated from a person aged 18 to 59 who received the Ad26.COV2.S COVID-19 vaccine or a placebo. The chain has TRBV27 and TRBJ1-2, with D hard to call. CDR3 amino acids: CASKPVANYGYTF. In DNA form, the CDR3 reads TGTGCCAGCAAGCCGGTAGCTAACTATGGCTACACCTTC.